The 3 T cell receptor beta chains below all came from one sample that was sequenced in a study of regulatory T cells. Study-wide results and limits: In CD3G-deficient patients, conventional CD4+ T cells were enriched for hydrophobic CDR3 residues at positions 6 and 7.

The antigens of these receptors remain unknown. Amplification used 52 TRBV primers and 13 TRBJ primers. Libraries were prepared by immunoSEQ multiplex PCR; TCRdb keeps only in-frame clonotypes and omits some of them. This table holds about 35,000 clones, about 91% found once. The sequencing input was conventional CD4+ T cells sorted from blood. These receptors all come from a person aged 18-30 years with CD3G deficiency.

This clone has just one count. The CDR3 DNA sequence: TGTGCCAGCGCCAGGGACGAAAAACTGTTTTTT. Its translation: CASARDEKLFF. V usage is TRBV6-1 and J usage is TRBJ1-4, with TRBD1 as a possible D gene (5 bases). Germline assignment: CDR1 MNHNS and CDR2 SASEGT. The V end was cut by 8 bases, the J end by 8 bases, with 9 bases between. The CDR3 covers 11 residues.

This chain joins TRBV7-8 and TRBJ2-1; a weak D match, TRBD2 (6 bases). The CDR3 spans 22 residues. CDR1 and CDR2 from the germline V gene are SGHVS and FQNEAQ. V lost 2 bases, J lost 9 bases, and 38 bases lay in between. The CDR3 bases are TGTGCCAGCAGCTTATGGAATCGAGGTGATTTCCGGCAAGCGGGCCGGGGCGGTGAGCAGTTCTTC. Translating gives CASSLWNRGDFRQAGRGGEQFF.

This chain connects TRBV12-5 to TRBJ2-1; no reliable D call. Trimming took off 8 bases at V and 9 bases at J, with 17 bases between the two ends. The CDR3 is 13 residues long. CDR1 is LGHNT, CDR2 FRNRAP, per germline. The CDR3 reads CASTDRRWSEQFF. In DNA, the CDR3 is TGTGCTAGTACAGATCGTCGGTGGAGTGAGCAGTTCTTC.